The TCR beta chain described here comes from a study of beta chain features in type 1 diabetes. Overall study: Age and gender were similar between patients and healthy donors, as were cell yields. Findings of the study overall: Within the patient group, naive, central memory and Treg TCRB repertoires appeared more similar to each other than within healthy donors. A pattern of fewer insertions and more deletions at VDJ junctions was seen in type 1 diabetes patients. Moderate but significant shortening of TCRB CDR3s was recorded in all four CD4+ subsets from Type 1 diabetes patients.

Notes on this clone: Its antigen is as yet unknown.

Expressed TCRB transcripts were sequenced because the entire RNA isolate underwent reverse transcription. This table comes from immunoSEQ multiplex PCR, and its TCRdb copy is limited to in-frame clones, with some not included. This table holds roughly 260,000 clones, about a fifth found once. Germline V CDR1 and CDR2: LGHNA, YSLEER. The CDR3 covers 18 residues. V trimming: 2 bases; J trimming: 0 bases; junction bases outside the gene matches: 8. The clonotype was recovered from a woman aged 40 to 55 with type 1 diabetes. The sample comprised naive CD4+ T cells from blood. The rearrangement uses TRBV4-3 and TRBJ1-5, with 9 bases aligning to TRBD1. The CDR3 DNA reads as TGCGCCAGCAGCCAACTGTTGACAGGGGGTGGTAGCAATCAGCCCCAGCATTTT. Its translation is CASSQLLTGGGSNQPQHF.